The 20 T cell receptor beta chains reported below all come from one sample, sequenced in a study of blood T cell repertoires in COVID-19. Sequencing was performed with immunoSEQ multiplex PCR; in TCRdb, only in-frame clones are kept and a portion is missing. The sample has 190,000 or so clones; around 79% are singletons. Input material: peripheral blood. The receptors stem from a man in his fifties or sixties who had recovered from COVID-19.

This clone was found a few times. The V and J genes are TRBV19 and TRBJ1-5; 11 bases map to TRBD1. Per germline, CDR1 LNHDA and CDR2 SQIVND (reference sequence). V trimming: 7 bases; J trimming: 4 bases; junction bases outside the gene matches: 6. This CDR3 comprises 15 residues. The CDR3 loop is CASIQDRGHNQPQHF. CDR3 bases: TGTGCCAGTATTCAGGACAGGGGGCATAATCAGCCCCAGCATTTT.

The chain couples TRBV9 to TRBJ2-2; 8 bases are a match to TRBD1. Germline V CDR1 and CDR2: SGDLS, YYNGEE. J lost 4 bases, V lost 1 base, and 0 bases had no gene match. The CDR3 is 14 amino acids. DNA of the CDR3: TGTGCCAGCAGCGTAACAGGGGGCACCGGGGAGCTGTTTTTT. This sequence encodes CASSVTGGTGELFF. The variable domain in full, with the rest retrieved from reference TRBV9 and TRBJ2-2, is DSGVTQTPKHLITATGQRVTLRCSPRSGDLSVYWYQQSLDQGLQFLIQYYNGEERAKGNILERFSAQQFPDLHSELNLSSLELGDSALYFCASSVTGGTGELFFGEGSRLTVL.

J is TRBJ1-2 and V is TRBV6-2 or TRBV6-3, with a weak D call TRBD1 (5 bases). Germline CDR1 reads MNHEY; CDR2 reads SVGEGT. The CDR3 length is 14 residues. Trimming removed 5 bases from V and 4 bases from J, with 14 bases in between. Written as DNA, the CDR3 is TGTGCCAGCAGTATTCATGGGGCAGGCTATGGCTACACCTTC. This sequence encodes CASSIHGAGYGYTF.

The CDR3 DNA sequence: TGTGCCAGCAGTCGTGTGGGGCAGAACACCGGGGAGCTGTTTTTT. Its protein product is CASSRVGQNTGELFF. This chain joins TRBV6-5 and TRBJ2-2, with D perhaps matching TRBD1 (5 bases). This CDR3 contains 15 residues. V was cut by 5 bases and J by 1 base, with 11 bases left in between. The germline gives CDR1 MNHEY, CDR2 SVGAGI.

The chain has TRBV27 and TRBJ2-5, with D maybe TRBD2 (6 bases). Trimming removed 3 bases at V and 5 bases at J, with 19 bases between. CDR1 and CDR2 (germline): MNHEY, SMNVEV (reference sequence). The CDR3 is 16 residues long. The CDR3: CASSFSATRGGETQYF. The CDR3 nucleotides are TGTGCCAGCAGTTTCTCCGCGACGCGTGGGGGGGAGACCCAGTACTTC.

This clone has only one observation. The DNA of the CDR3 is TGTGCCAGCAGTGAATTTAGCGGGAGTTCAGATACGCAGTATTTT. Amino acids: CASSEFSGSSDTQYF. The gene calls are TRBV2 and TRBJ2-3; 9 positions agree with TRBD2. After removal of 2 bases from V and 4 bases from J, the junction contained 4 bases not matched to a gene. CDR1 SNHLY and CDR2 FYNNEI come from the germline V gene. CDR3 size: 15 residues.

The rearrangement links TRBV7-9 to TRBJ2-1; weak D call: TRBD2 (6 bases). The CDR3 has 17 amino acids. V shed 4 bases and J shed 6 bases, with 22 bases lying between them. Germline lookup yields CDR1 SEHNR and CDR2 FQNEAQ (reference sequence). The CDR3 reads CASSWATYGSNPNEQFF. CDR3 DNA: TGTGCCAGCAGCTGGGCAACATACGGGAGTAACCCCAATGAGCAGTTCTTC.

This clone has only a few counts. The chain carries TRBV5-1 and TRBJ2-1; D gene uncertain. This CDR3 region has 14 residues. V was trimmed by 4 bases and J by 2 bases, leaving 10 bases between them. Germline CDR1 reads SGHRS; CDR2 reads YFSETQ. CDR3 amino acids: CASSADTTYNEQFF. In DNA, the CDR3 is TGCGCCAGCAGCGCCGACACAACCTACAATGAGCAGTTCTTC. The full variable domain, its missing parts supplied by reference TRBV5-1 and TRBJ2-1, is KAGVTQTPRYLIKTRGQQVTLSCSPISGHRSVSWYQQTPGQGLQFLFEYFSETQRNKGNFPGRFSGRQFSNSRSEMNVSTLELGDSALYLCASSADTTYNEQFFGPGTRLTVL.

V usage is TRBV19 and J usage is TRBJ2-3; TRBD2 matches 10 bases. The CDR3 sequence is 15 residues long. Looked up from germline, CDR1 is LNHDA and CDR2 is SQIVND (reference sequence). Losses at the gene ends were 2 bases for V and 8 bases for J; bases not matched to a gene: 7. The CDR3 protein is CASSILAGAAGTQYF. The CDR3 DNA reads TGTGCCAGTAGTATACTAGCGGGAGCCGCGGGTACGCAGTATTTT.

This chain uses TRBV9 with TRBJ2-5; tentative D call: TRBD2 (6 bases). There are 16 residues in the CDR3. Between the trimmed V and J ends, which lost 0 bases and 2 bases, there was a span of 14 bases. Germline lookup yields CDR1 SGDLS and CDR2 YYNGEE. This chain's CDR3 is CASSVDVAGSQETQYF. In nucleotides, the CDR3 is TGTGCCAGCAGCGTAGATGTGGCGGGGTCACAAGAGACCCAGTACTTC.

J is TRBJ1-5 and V is TRBV7-2; D unclear. Germline V gene data show CDR1 as SGHTA and CDR2 as FQGNSA. The CDR3 totals 14 residues. The V end lost 3 bases, the J end lost 0 bases, and 6 bases lay between the germline ends. The CDR3 region has the DNA TGTGCCAGCAGCTTGTCCTTTAGCAATCAGCCCCAGCATTTT. Its protein product is CASSLSFSNQPQHF.

As DNA, the CDR3 is TGTGCCACCCTAGCCCCGCCTAATGAAAAACTGTTTTTT. It is translated as CATLAPPNEKLFF. The J gene is TRBJ1-4, the V gene TRBV15; D unclear. The V end was cut by 8 bases, the J end by 3 bases, with 10 bases between. CDR3 length equals 13 residues. The germline gives CDR1 LNHNV, CDR2 YYDKDF (reference sequence).

As DNA, the CDR3 is TGTGCCAGCAGCCACCCCCAGGGGTCCTCCGGGAATCAGCCCCAGCATTTT. Its protein is CASSHPQGSSGNQPQHF. The chain recombines TRBV7-8 with TRBJ1-5, with D perhaps matching TRBD1 (6 bases). With 5 bases removed from V and 4 bases from J, the gap between germline ends came to 21 bases. The CDR3 runs 17 residues. Germline CDR1 reads SGHVS; CDR2 reads FQNEAQ.

This sequence joins TRBV24-1 and TRBJ2-2; TRBD2 aligns across 8 bases. CDR3 length: 16 amino acids. Germline V CDR1 and CDR2: KGHDR, SFDVKD. V was clipped by 3 bases and J by 4 bases; unmatched bases: 6. CDR3 DNA sequence: TGTGCCACCAGTGATCCCGCGGGAGGCCCCACCGGGGAGCTGTTTTTT. Protein sequence: CATSDPAGGPTGELFF.

The V gene is TRBV18, the J gene TRBJ2-7; 7 nucleotides line up with TRBD1. CDR3 size: 14 residues. Germline lookup yields CDR1 KGHSH and CDR2 LQKENI. The trim removed 8 bases at V and 8 bases at J, leaving 15 bases unmatched. CDR3 coding DNA: TGTGCCAGCGGACGGGACAGTTCTTTTACGAAGCAGTACTTC. This translates into CASGRDSSFTKQYF.

About this clone: The same CDR3 arises from other DNA sequences in this sample as well. The chain combines TRBV11-2 with TRBJ2-1; D unresolved. Germline V CDR1 and CDR2: SGHAT, FQNNGV. The CDR3 sequence is 14 residues long. The V gene lost 1 base and the J gene lost 4 bases, with 8 bases spanning the gap. The CDR3 bases are TGTGCCAGCAGCTTAGCGGGTTCTTACAATGAGCAGTTCTTC. Its protein is CASSLAGSYNEQFF. The entire variable domain, with the rest obtained from reference TRBV11-2 and TRBJ2-1, is as follows: EAGVAQSPRYKIIEKRQSVAFWCNPISGHATLYWYQQILGQGPKLLIQFQNNGVVDDSQLPKDRFSAERLKGVDSTLKIQPAKLEDSAVYLCASSLAGSYNEQFFGPGTRLTVL.

This clone has just a few counts. Other DNA sequences within the sample encode an identical CDR3. CDR3: CASSLSGVQPQHF. Written as DNA, the CDR3 is TGTGCCAGCAGTTTATCAGGGGTCCAGCCCCAGCATTTT. The V and J genes are TRBV27 and TRBJ1-5; D possibly corresponds to TRBD1 (5 bases). The germline V gene has CDR1 MNHEY and CDR2 SMNVEV (reference sequence). The CDR3 length is 13 residues. Trimming took 0 bases from V and 7 from J, leaving 7 bases between them.

This clone was observed a few times. The V call is TRBV29-1, the J call TRBJ1-4; weak D call: TRBD1 (6 bases). This CDR3 region has 14 residues. Germline CDR1 and CDR2: SQVTM and ANQGSEA. The CDR3 is CSAVTGQGREKLFF. The CDR3 DNA follows: TGCAGTGCCGTTACGGGACAAGGACGAGAAAAACTGTTTTTT.

V usage is TRBV28 and J usage is TRBJ1-5, with D tentatively TRBD1 (6 bases). Germline-derived CDR1 and CDR2 are MDHEN and SYDVKM. The CDR3 spans 15 residues. Trimming left V 5 bases short and J 7 bases short, with 18 bases between. CDR3 sequence reads: CASSPLGQGRQPQHF. CDR3 in DNA: TGTGCCAGCAGTCCCCTCGGGCAGGGGCGGCAGCCCCAGCATTTT. Combining the CDR3 with reference TRBV28 and TRBJ1-5 gives the whole variable domain DVKVTQSSRYLVKRTGEKVFLECVQDMDHENMFWYRQDPGLGLRLIYFSYDVKMKEKGDIPEGYSVSREKKERFSLILESASTNQTSMYLCASSPLGQGRQPQHFGDGTRLSIL.

CDR3 protein: CASIQRRENTEAFF. As DNA, the CDR3 is TGTGCCAGTATACAAAGACGGGAGAACACTGAAGCTTTCTTT. The chain uses TRBV19 and TRBJ1-1; D is unclear. CDR1 LNHDA and CDR2 SQIVND come from the germline V gene (reference sequence). V lost 7 bases and J lost 1, with 13 bases in between. CDR3 length: 14 residues.